This T cell receptor (beta chain) originates from a study of molecular identifiers for immune sequencing clone quantification. Study results and limitations: Beyond 20 RNA copies, clones held over 98% of effector molecules, compared with under 1% in naive cells. Barcodes shared by identical TCR molecules could lead to underestimated sizes of highly expanded clones.

The CDR3 runs to 14 residues. V was pared by 8 bases and J by 7 bases, with 15 bases between. Germline V CDR1 and CDR2: LNHNV, YYDKDF (reference sequence). This clonotype qualifies as medium-sized. What it recognizes is unknown. Using its own MiXCR run on the PCR reads, TCRdb lists one record per CDR3 protein. The sample carries 15,000 to 20,000 distinct CDR3 sequences, 20% to 25% recorded once. The receptor comes from a human donor in good health. Some libraries in this study had Jurkat cell RNA spiked in. Sequenced: naive CD8+ T cells from blood, with Jurkat cell RNA spiked in. Stated subset: FACS-sorted CD8+CD4-CCR7+CD45RA+ naive T cells. The chain combines TRBV15 with TRBJ1-6; weak D call: TRBD1 (5 bases). The CDR3 bases are TGTGCCACCTGGACGGGGGGTAGCAATTCACCCCTCCACTTT. Translation gives CATWTGGSNSPLHF. The full variable domain, with the rest looked up from reference TRBV15 and TRBJ1-6, is DAMVIQNPRYQVTQFGKPVTLSCSQTLNHNVMYWYQQKSSQAPKLLFHYYDKDFNNEADTPDNFQSRRPNTSFCFLDIRSPGLGDTAMYLCATWTGGSNSPLHFGNGTRLTVT.